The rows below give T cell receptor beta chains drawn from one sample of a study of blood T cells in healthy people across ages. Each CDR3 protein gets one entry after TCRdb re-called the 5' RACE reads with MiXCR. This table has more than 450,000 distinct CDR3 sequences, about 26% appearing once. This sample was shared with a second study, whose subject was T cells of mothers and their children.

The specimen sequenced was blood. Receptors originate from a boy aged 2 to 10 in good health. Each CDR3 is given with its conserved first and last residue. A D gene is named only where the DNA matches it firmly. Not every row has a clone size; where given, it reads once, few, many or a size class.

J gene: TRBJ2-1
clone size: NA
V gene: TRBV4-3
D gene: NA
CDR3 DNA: TGCGCCAGCAGCCAAGATCAAAGTTTCTACAATGAGCAGTTCTTC
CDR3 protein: CASSQDQSFYNEQFF

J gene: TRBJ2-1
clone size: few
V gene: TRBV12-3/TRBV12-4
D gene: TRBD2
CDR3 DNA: TGTGCCAGCAGTCAGACTAGCGGGAGGGCTCGCTACTTCAATGAGCAGTTCTTC
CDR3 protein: CASSQTSGRARYFNEQFF

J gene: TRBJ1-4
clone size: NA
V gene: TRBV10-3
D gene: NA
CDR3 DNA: TGTGCCATCAGTGACAGGGTTGGTACTAATGAAAAACTGTTTTTT
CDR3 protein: CAISDRVGTNEKLFF

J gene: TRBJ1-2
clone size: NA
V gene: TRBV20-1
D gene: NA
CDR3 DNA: TGCAGTGCTAGCAGTCAGTTAAATGGCTACACCTTC
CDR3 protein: CSASSQLNGYTF

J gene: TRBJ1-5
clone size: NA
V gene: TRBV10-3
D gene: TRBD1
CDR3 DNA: TGTGCCATCAGCGATACAGGGGGCGGTCAGCCCCAGCATTTT
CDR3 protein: CAISDTGGGQPQHF

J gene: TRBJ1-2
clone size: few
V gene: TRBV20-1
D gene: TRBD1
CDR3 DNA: TGCAGTGCTGGACCGGGACAGGGGACTGGCTACACCTTC
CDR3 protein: CSAGPGQGTGYTF

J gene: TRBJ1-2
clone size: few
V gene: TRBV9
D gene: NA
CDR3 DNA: TGTGCCAGCAGTGCGGGACGGGGGAACTATGGCTACACCTTC
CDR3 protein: CASSAGRGNYGYTF

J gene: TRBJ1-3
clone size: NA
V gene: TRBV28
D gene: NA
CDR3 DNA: TGTGCCACCGCAAAAGGAGGACGGTCGAACTCTGGAAACACCATATATTTT
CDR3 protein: CATAKGGRSNSGNTIYF

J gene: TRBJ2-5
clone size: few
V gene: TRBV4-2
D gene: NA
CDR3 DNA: TGTGCCAGCAGCCAAGAAGAGGCGGAACAAGAGACCCAGTACTTC
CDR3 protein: CASSQEEAEQETQYF

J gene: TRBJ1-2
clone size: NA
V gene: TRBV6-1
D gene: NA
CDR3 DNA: TGTGCCAGCAGTGAAGCCGCAGGGAACTATGGCTACACCTTC
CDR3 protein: CASSEAAGNYGYTF

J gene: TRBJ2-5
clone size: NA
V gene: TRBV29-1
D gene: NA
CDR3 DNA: TGCAGCGTTGATAAACAGAACCAAGAGACCCAGTACTTC
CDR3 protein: CSVDKQNQETQYF

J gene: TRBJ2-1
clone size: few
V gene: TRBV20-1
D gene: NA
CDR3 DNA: TGCTCCCCCGGGGGTGGGTCCTACAATGAGCAGTTCTTC
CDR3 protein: CSPGGGSYNEQFF

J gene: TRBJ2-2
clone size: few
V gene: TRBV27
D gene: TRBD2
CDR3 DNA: TGTGCCAGCAGTTTATCGCAGCGGGGATTGAACACCGGGGAGCTGTTTTTT
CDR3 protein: CASSLSQRGLNTGELFF

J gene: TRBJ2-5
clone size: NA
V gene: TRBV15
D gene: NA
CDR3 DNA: TGTGCCACCAGCAGAGATCCGAGGGACCGACAGACCCAGTACTTC
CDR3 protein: CATSRDPRDRQTQYF

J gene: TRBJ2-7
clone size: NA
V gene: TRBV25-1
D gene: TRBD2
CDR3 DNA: TGTGCCAGCAGTTCCGTGGATAGCGGGTGGACCTACGAGCAGTACTTC
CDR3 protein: CASSSVDSGWTYEQYF

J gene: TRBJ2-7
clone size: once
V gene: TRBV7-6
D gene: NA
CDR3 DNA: TGTACCAGCAGCGACGATATAAGGGCCCCCTACGAGCAGTACTTC
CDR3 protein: CTSSDDIRAPYEQYF

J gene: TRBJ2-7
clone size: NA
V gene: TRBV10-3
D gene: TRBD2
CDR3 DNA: TGTGCCATCAGTGCCCCAGGACTAGACGCCTACGAGCAGTACTTC
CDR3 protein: CAISAPGLDAYEQYF

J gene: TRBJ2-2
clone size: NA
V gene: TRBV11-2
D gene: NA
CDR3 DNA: TGTGCCAGCAGCCCTAGCCCAGGGGGGGACACCGGGGAGCTGTTTTTT
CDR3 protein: CASSPSPGGDTGELFF

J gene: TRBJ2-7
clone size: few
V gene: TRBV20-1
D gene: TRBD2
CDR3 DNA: TGCAGTGCTAGAGATAAGCGAAAAGCGGGGTTTCCCCCCCACGAGCAGTACTTC
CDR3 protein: CSARDKRKAGFPPHEQYF

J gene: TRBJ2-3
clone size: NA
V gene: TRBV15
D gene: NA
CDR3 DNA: TGTGCCACCAGCAGAGAGGGGAAGAGCACAGATACGCAGTATTTT
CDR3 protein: CATSREGKSTDTQYF

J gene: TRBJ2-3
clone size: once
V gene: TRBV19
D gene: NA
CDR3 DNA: TGTGCCAGTAGTACAACAGCGGCCGCCACAGATACGCAGTATTTT
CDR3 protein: CASSTTAAATDTQYF

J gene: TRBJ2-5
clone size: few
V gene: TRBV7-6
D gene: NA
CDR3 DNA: TGTGCCAGCAGCTTATATCGGGGGCAAGAGACCCAGTACTTC
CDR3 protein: CASSLYRGQETQYF

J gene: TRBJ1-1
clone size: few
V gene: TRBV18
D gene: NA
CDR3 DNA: TGTGCCAGCTCACCACGAGGGGAGAACACTGAAGCTTTCTTT
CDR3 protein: CASSPRGENTEAFF

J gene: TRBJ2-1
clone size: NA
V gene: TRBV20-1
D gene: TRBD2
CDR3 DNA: TGCAGTGCTAGGGCCACTAGCGGTAACAATGAGCAGTTCTTC
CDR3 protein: CSARATSGNNEQFF

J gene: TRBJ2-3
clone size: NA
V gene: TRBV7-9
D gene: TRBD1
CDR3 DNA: TGTGCCAGCAGCCCCCCCGGACAGGGGGACACAGATACGCAGTATTTT
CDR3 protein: CASSPPGQGDTDTQYF

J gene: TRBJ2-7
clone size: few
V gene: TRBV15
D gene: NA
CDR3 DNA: TGTGCCACCAGCAGAGATCACTACGAGCAGTACTTC
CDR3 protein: CATSRDHYEQYF

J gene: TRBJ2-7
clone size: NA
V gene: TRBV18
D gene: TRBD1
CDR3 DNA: TGTGCCAGCTCACCGGACAGGAGCAACGAGCAGTACTTC
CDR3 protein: CASSPDRSNEQYF

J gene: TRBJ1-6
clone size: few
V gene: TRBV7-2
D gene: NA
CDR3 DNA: TGTGCCAGCAGCTTAGCAAGGCCAGATTATTCACCCCTCCACTTT
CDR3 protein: CASSLARPDYSPLHF

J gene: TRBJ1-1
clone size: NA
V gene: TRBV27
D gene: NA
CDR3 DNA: TGTGCCAGCAGTTTAGGGATGGGTGAAGCTTTCTTT
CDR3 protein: CASSLGMGEAFF

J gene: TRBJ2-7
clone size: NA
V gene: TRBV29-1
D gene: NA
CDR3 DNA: TGCAGCGTTGAGGCCCTGGGAACCTACGAGCAGTACTTC
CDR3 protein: CSVEALGTYEQYF

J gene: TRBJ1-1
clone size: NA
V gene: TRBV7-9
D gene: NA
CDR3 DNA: TGTGCCAGCAGCCCGCAACAGGGGAACACTGAAGCTTTCTTT
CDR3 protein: CASSPQQGNTEAFF

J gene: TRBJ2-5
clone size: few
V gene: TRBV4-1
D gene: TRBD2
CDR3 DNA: TGCGCCAGCAACCAAGAACTAGCGGGGGCCGAGACCCAGTACTTC
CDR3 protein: CASNQELAGAETQYF

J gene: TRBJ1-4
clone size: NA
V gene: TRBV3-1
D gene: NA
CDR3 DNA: TGTGCCAGCAACCAAAGGGGCCTGAATGAAAAACTGTTTTTT
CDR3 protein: CASNQRGLNEKLFF

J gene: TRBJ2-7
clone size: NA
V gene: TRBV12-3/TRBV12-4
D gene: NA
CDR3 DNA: TGTGCCAGCACCAAGGGCAACGAGCAGTACTTC
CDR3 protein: CASTKGNEQYF

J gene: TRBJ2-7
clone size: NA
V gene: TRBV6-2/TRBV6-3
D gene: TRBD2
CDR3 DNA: TGTGCCAGCAGTACCAGGACTAGCGGGGTCTACGAGCAGTACTTC
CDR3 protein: CASSTRTSGVYEQYF

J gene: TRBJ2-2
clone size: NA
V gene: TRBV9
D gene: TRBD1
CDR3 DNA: TGTGCCAGCAGCGTAGTGACAGGGACCGGGGAGCTGTTTTTT
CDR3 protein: CASSVVTGTGELFF

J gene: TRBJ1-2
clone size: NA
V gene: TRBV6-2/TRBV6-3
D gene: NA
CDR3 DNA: TGTGCCAGCAGTCTCAGCCGCAGGACGGGCTACACCTTC
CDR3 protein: CASSLSRRTGYTF

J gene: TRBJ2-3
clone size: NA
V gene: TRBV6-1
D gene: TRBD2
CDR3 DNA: TGTGCCAGCAGTACCTACGGGGGGGCCTTCACAGATACGCAGTATTTT
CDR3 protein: CASSTYGGAFTDTQYF

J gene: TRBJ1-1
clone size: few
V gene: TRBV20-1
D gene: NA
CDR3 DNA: TGCAGTGCTACTACAGGGTCGACTGAAGCTTTCTTT
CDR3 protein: CSATTGSTEAFF

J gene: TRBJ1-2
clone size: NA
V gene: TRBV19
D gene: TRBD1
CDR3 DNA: TGTGCCACGGGACAGGGGGTATTTGGTGGCTACACCTTC
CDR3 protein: CATGQGVFGGYTF

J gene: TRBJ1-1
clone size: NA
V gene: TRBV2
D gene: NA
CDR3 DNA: TGTGCCAGCAGGGGCGCGGACAACACTGAAGCTTTCTTT
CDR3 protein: CASRGADNTEAFF

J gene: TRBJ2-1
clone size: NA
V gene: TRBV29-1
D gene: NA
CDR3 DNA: TGCAGCGTTGTGGTGGGGAGCCCCTACAATGAGCAGTTCTTC
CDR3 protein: CSVVVGSPYNEQFF

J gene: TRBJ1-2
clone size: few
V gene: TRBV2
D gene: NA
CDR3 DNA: TGTGCCAGCAGTGAGGAGAAGGCTACCTTGGTCACCTTC
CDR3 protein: CASSEEKATLVTF

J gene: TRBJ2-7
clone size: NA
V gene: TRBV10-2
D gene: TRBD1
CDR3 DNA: TGCGCCAGCAGTGAGGCACAGTTAAGGGGGCCCTCCTACGAGCAGTACTTC
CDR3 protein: CASSEAQLRGPSYEQYF

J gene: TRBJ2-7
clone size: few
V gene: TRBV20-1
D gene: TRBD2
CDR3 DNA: TGCAGTGCTAGCCTCATAGCGGGGGGCTTGGGCGAGCAGTACTTC
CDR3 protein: CSASLIAGGLGEQYF

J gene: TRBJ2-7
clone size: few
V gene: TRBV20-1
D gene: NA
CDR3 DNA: TGCAGTGCTGGGGACGAAGCCTACGAGCAGTACTTC
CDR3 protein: CSAGDEAYEQYF

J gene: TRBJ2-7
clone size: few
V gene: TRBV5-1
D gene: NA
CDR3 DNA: TGCGCCAGCAGCTTGGCCTTCAGGGCGTCGGACGAGCAGTACTTC
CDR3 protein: CASSLAFRASDEQYF

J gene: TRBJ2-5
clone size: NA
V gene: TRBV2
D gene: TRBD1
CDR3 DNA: TGTGCCAGCCATGGACAGGGCATTCAAGAGACCCAGTACTTC
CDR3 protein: CASHGQGIQETQYF

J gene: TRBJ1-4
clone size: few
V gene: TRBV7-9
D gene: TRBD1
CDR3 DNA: TGTGCCAGCAGCTTCGCAGGGGGTTTAACTAATGAAAAACTGTTTTTT
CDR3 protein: CASSFAGGLTNEKLFF

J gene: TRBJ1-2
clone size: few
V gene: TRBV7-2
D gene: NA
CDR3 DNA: TGTGCCAGCAGCTTAGGCGGGCCTAGGGAGGGGTATGGCTACACCTTC
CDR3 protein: CASSLGGPREGYGYTF

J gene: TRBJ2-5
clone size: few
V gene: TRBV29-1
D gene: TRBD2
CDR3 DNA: TGCAGCGTTGAAGGCCCTTTGACCCCGGGGGGAGGAGAGACCCAGTACTTC
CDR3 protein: CSVEGPLTPGGGETQYF

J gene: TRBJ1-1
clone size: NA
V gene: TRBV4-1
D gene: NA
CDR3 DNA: TGCGCCAGCAGCCAATTCCCTTGGGGGGGGCAGAACACTGAAGCTTTCTTT
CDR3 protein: CASSQFPWGGQNTEAFF